This TCR beta chain was recovered during a study of blood T cell repertoires in COVID-19. Study-level information: The study drew acute and convalescent COVID-19 samples from the United States, Italy and Spain. Sources were T cells, B-cell-depleted T cells, or PBMCs; the material itself was cDNA or gDNA.

Under the authors' procedure: Amplified reference gene primers provided the basis for estimating nucleated cell counts. Produced via immunoSEQ multiplex PCR; TCRdb's table is partial and in-frame only. V, J and clone size were drawn from that table, and D and trimming were deduced from the DNA. The sample shows about 150,000 clones, nearly 80% of them seen only once. The CDR3 length is 12 residues. After removal of 7 bases from V and 5 bases from J, the junction contained 2 bases not matched to a gene. The germline V gene has CDR1 LNHDA and CDR2 SQIVND (reference sequence). This receptor was obtained from a man at least 80 years old with acute or convalescent COVID-19. The chain recombines TRBV19 with TRBJ1-2, with TRBD1 matching 9 bases. Sequenced material: peripheral blood. CDR3 loop: CASTGTGYGYTF. Here the CDR3 DNA reads TGTGCCAGTACCGGGACAGGGTATGGCTACACCTTC.